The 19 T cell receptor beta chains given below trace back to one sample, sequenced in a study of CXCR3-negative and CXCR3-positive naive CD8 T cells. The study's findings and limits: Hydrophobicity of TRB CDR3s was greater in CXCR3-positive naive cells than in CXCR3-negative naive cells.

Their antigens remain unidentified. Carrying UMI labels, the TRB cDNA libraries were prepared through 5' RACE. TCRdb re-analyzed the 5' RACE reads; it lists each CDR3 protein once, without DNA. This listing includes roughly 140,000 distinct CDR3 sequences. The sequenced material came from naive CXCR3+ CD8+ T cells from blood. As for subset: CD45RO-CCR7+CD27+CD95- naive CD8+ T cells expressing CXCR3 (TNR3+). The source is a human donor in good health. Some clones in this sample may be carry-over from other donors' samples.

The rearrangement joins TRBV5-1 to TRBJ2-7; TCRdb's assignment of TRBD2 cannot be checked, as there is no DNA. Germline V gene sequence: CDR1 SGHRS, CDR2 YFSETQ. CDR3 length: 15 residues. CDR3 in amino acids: CASSWRPEGRDEQYF.

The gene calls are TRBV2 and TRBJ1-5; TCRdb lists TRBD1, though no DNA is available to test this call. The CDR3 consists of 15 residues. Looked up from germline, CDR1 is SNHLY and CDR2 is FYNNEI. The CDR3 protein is CASSSGTDSNQPQHF.

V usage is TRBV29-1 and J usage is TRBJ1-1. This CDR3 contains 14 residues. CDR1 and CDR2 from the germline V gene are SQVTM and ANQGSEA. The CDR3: CSVLGSSAVTEAFF.

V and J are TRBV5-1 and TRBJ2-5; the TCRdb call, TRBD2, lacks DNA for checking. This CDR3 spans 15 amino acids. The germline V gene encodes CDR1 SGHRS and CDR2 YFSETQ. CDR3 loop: CASSLALPPAETQYF.

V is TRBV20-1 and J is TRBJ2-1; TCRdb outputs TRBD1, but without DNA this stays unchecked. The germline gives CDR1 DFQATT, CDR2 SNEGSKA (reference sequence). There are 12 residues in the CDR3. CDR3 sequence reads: CSTGRRENEQFF.

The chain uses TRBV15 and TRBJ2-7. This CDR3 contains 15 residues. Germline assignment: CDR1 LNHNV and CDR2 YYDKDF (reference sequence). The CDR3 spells CATSVRVGEPYEQYF. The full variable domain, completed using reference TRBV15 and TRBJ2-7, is DAMVIQNPRYQVTQFGKPVTLSCSQTLNHNVMYWYQQKSSQAPKLLFHYYDKDFNNEADTPDNFQSRRPNTSFCFLDIRSPGLGDTAMYLCATSVRVGEPYEQYFGPGTRLTVT.

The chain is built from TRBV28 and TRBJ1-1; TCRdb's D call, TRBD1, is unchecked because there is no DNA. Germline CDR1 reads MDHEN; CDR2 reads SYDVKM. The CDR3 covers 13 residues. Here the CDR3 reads CASSPGRRAEAFF. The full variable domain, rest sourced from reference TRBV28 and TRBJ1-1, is DVKVTQSSRYLVKRTGEKVFLECVQDMDHENMFWYRQDPGLGLRLIYFSYDVKMKEKGDIPEGYSVSREKKERFSLILESASTNQTSMYLCASSPGRRAEAFFGQGTRLTVV.

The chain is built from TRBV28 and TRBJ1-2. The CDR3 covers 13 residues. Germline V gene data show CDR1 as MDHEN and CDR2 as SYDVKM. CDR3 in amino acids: CASSLSRNYGYTF.

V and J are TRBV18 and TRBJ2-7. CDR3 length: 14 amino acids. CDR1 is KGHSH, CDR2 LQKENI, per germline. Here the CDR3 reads CASSDLGTLYEQYF. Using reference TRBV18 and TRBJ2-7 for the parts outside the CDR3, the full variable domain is NAGVMQNPRHLVRRRGQEARLRCSPMKGHSHVYWYRQLPEEGLKFMVYLQKENIIDESGMPKERFSAEFPKEGPSILRIQQVVRGDSAAYFCASSDLGTLYEQYFGPGTRLTVT.

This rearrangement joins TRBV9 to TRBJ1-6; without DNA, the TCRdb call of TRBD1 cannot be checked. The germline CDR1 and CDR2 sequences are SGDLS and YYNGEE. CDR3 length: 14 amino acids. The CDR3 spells CASSVDEGNSPLHF.

CDR3 sequence reads: CASSQDHTNTGELFF. V and J are TRBV4-3 and TRBJ2-2. The germline V gene encodes CDR1 LGHNA and CDR2 YSLEER. This CDR3 spans 15 amino acids.

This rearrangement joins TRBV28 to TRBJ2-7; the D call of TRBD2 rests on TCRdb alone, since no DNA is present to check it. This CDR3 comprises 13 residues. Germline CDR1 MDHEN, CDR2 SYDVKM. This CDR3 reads CASSLVEVDEQYF.

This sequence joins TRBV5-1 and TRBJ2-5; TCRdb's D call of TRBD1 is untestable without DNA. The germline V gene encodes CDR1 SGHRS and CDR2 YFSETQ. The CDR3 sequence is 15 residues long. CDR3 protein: CASSPGGAKKETQYF.

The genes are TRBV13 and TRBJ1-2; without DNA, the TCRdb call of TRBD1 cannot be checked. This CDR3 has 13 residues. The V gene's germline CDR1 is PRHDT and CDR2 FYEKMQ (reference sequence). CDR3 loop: CASSFSGTDGYTF.

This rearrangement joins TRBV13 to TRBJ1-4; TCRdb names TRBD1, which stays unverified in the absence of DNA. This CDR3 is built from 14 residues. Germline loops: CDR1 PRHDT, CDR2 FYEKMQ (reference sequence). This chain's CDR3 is CASSKQEANEKLFF.

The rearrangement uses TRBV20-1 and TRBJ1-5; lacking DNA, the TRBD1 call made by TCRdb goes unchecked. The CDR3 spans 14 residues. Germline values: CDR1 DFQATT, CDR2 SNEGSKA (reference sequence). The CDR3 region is CSAGQGASNQPQHF.

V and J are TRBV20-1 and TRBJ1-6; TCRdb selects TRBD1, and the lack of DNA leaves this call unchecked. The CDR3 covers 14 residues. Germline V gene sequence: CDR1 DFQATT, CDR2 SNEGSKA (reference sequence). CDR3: CSVYTGSSGGPLHF.

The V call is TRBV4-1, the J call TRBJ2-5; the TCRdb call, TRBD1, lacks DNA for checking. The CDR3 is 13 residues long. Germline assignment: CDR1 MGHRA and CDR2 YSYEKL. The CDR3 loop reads CASSQEGGETQYF.

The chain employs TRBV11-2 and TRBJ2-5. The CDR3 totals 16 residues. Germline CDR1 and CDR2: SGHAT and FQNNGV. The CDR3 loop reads CASRLIGSGYQETQYF.